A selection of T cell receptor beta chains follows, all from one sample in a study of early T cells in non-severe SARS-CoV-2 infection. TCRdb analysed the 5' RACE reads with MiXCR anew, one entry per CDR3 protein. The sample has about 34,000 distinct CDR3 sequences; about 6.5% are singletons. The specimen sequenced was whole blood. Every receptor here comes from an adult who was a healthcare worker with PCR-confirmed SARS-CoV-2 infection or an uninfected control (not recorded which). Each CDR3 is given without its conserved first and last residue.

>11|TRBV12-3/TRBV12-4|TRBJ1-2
ASAGYSNYGYT
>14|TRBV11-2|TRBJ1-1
ASSQETGGVRLKLF
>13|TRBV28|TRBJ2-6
ASNSRGTGANVLT
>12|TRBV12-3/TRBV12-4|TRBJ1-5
ASSRGQLNQPQH
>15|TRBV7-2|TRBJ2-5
ASSLALGDRARETQY
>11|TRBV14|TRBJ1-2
ASSQEARYGYT
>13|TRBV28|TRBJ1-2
ASSRGQSANYGYT
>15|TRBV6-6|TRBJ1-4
ASSYYGTGIRDEKLF
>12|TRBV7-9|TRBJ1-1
ASSPQLANTEAF
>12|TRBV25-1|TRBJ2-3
ASRSGGVSDTQY
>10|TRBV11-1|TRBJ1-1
ASSPPAPEAF
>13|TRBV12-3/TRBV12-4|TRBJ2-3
ASSSTSGASDTQY
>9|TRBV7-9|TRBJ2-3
ASEEADTQY
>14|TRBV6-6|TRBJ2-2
ASSFSGTPNTGELF
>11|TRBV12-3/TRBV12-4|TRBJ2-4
ASSSGEGNIQY
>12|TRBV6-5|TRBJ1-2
ASSYEGTNYGYT
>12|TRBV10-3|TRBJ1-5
AISKGQGDQPQH
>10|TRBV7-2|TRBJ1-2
ASSLGRGRYT
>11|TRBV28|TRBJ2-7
ASSLLPQGEQY
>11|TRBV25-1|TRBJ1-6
ASSEYRNSPLH